The subject of this entry is one T cell receptor (beta chain). Its specificity is unknown. These data originate in a study of OX40 agonist ivuxolimab in advanced cancers. Across the whole study: Treatment of patients was with ivuxolimab, an agonistic anti-OX40 (CD134) antibody. Hepatocellular carcinoma, melanoma, renal cell or head and neck cancer occurred in dose-escalation patients. Three patients, one with hepatocellular carcinoma and two with cutaneous melanoma, achieved partial responses. Study-wide results and limits: A proportion of nonresponders additionally exhibited low normalized T-cell clonal expansion.

Sequencing was performed with immunoSEQ multiplex PCR; in TCRdb, only in-frame clones are kept and a portion is missing. This sample has around 100,000 clones, with roughly 90% found just once. The sequenced sample was CD4+ or CD8+ T cells sorted from blood, obtained in a trial of the OX40 agonist ivuxolimab. This sequence originates from an adult with an advanced solid tumor such as melanoma, head and neck, liver or kidney cancer.

The CDR3 spells CASSLRAGGFYNEQFF. The CDR3 coding sequence is TGCGCCAGCAGCTTGAGGGCGGGAGGGTTCTACAATGAGCAGTTCTTC. The rearrangement joins TRBV5-1 to TRBJ2-1; 9 bases agree with TRBD2. The CDR3 has 16 amino acids. The V gene end was trimmed by 1 base and the J gene end by 3 bases; junction bases not matched to a gene: 5. Germline CDR1 is SGHRS and CDR2 is YFSETQ.